These T cell receptor beta chains were read from a single sample in a study of OX40 agonist ivuxolimab in advanced cancers. The repertoire was sequenced with immunoSEQ multiplex PCR; TCRdb's copy has only in-frame clones and lacks some. The top ten clones hold less than 10% of a sample with some 29,000 clones, around 90% of them seen once. The sequenced sample was CD4+ or CD8+ T cells sorted from blood, obtained in a trial of the OX40 agonist ivuxolimab. These receptors all come from an adult with an advanced solid tumor such as melanoma, head and neck, liver or kidney cancer. The CDR3 runs from the conserved cysteine through the conserved F or W. Fields, in order: clone size, V gene, J gene, D gene, CDR3 DNA, CDR3 protein. D genes are given only for firm matches. Clone size is shown for a subset of rows, as once, few, many or a class of expanded clone.

size: once
V: TRBV5-5
J: TRBJ2-7
D: TRBD1
DNA: TGTGCCAGCAGCCCCCGGCAGGACAGGTGGAGCTCCTACGAGCAGTACTTC
CDR3: CASSPRQDRWSSYEQYF

size: -
V: TRBV14
J: TRBJ2-7
D: -
DNA: TGTGCCAGCAGCCAACGGGGATCCGGCGAGCAGTACTTC
CDR3: CASSQRGSGEQYF

size: -
V: TRBV4-3
J: TRBJ2-5
D: TRBD2
DNA: TGCGCCAGCAGCCAAGATCGACTAGCGGGAGGTGGAGAGACCCAGTACTTC
CDR3: CASSQDRLAGGGETQYF

size: -
V: TRBV6-6
J: TRBJ1-2
D: -
DNA: TGTGCCAGCAGGGTAAAGGGGCCCTCCGGCTATGGCTACACCTTC
CDR3: CASRVKGPSGYGYTF

size: -
V: TRBV9
J: TRBJ1-1
D: -
DNA: TGTGCCAGTGCGGGAACGAACACTGAAGCTTTCTTT
CDR3: CASAGTNTEAFF

size: -
V: TRBV13
J: TRBJ2-7
D: -
DNA: TGTGCCAGCAGCAGACTAATTGGGTACGAGCAGTACTTC
CDR3: CASSRLIGYEQYF

size: -
V: TRBV7-3
J: TRBJ2-5
D: TRBD2
DNA: TGTGCCAGCAGCCCTAGCGGGGAACAAGAGACCCAGTACTTC
CDR3: CASSPSGEQETQYF

size: -
V: TRBV5-6
J: TRBJ1-2
D: TRBD1
DNA: TGTGCCAGCAGCCCGGACAGGGTAGCCTTTATCTATGGCTACACCTTC
CDR3: CASSPDRVAFIYGYTF

size: -
V: TRBV6-5
J: TRBJ2-7
D: -
DNA: TGTGCCAGCAGTGCTCGACTATCGCAATACGAGCAGTACTTC
CDR3: CASSARLSQYEQYF

size: -
V: TRBV11-1
J: TRBJ1-3
D: TRBD1
DNA: TGTGCCAGCAGCATAACCGGGACAGCCGGAAACACCATATATTTT
CDR3: CASSITGTAGNTIYF

size: once
V: TRBV7-9
J: TRBJ2-2
D: TRBD2
DNA: TGTGCCAGCAGCCCAGACCCCTCGACTAGCGGGACACCCACCGGGGAGCTGTTTTTT
CDR3: CASSPDPSTSGTPTGELFF

size: -
V: TRBV4-1
J: TRBJ1-5
D: TRBD1
DNA: TGCGCCAGCAGCCAACCTTCCGGGACAGTCAATCAGCCCCAGCATTTT
CDR3: CASSQPSGTVNQPQHF